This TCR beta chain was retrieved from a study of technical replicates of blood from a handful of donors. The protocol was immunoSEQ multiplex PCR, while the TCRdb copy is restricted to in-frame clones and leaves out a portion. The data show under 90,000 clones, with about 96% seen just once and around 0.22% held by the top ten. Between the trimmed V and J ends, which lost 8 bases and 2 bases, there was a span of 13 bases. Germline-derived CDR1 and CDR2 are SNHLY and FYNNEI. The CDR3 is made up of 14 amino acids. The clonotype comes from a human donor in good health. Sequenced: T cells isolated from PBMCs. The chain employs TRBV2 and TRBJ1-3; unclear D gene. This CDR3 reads CASVRSPTGNTIYF. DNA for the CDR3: TGTGCCAGCGTTAGAAGTCCCACTGGAAACACCATATATTTT.